This T cell receptor (beta chain) derives from a study of T cell repertoires in cytomegalovirus infection. TCRdb re-derived calls from the reads in MiXCR, one entry per CDR3 protein. The sample includes about 830,000 distinct CDR3 sequences, approximately 32% seen only once; the top ten take approximately 13%. As concerns this clonotype: The antigen is undetermined.

The CDR3 runs to 13 residues. Trimming at V came to 11 bases and at J to 6 bases, leaving 5 bases not matched to a gene. Germline CDR1 is SEHNR and CDR2 is FQNEAQ (reference sequence). Sequenced here: cultured CD8+ T cells from PBMCs, sampled from culture after CMV antigen stimulation. The rearrangement uses TRBV7-9 and TRBJ1-5; 12 nucleotides agree with TRBD1. The TCR sequence derives from a human donor in good health (CMV status not recorded). Some clones in this sample may be carry-over from other donors' samples. The CDR3 DNA reads as TGTGCCGTTGAGGGACAGGGGGCTCAGCCCCAGCATTTT. Its translation: CAVEGQGAQPQHF.